This passage covers 27 T cell receptor beta chains from one sample sequenced in a study of identical twins. TCRdb re-derived calls from the 5' RACE reads in MiXCR, one entry per CDR3 protein. This table has about 530,000 distinct CDR3 sequences, roughly 15% appearing once. A further study also used this sample, focusing on yellow fever vaccine responses in identical twins.

Input material: CD4+ T cells sorted from blood. The receptors come from a woman aged 18-35 years in good health.

The rearrangement joins TRBV3-1 to TRBJ1-6, with a tentative D call TRBD1 (6 bases). This CDR3 comprises 14 residues. CDR1 is LGHDT and CDR2 is YNNKEL in the germline V gene (reference sequence). The V end lost 0 bases, the J end lost 10 bases, and 10 bases lay between the germline ends. The CDR3 DNA follows: TGTGCCAGCAGCCAAGAGACAGGCGGGTCACCCCTCCACTTT. Protein sequence: CASSQETGGSPLHF.

The CDR3 DNA sequence: TGTGCCAGCAGCACGCGACTAGCGGGGGCATACAATGAGCAGTTCTTC. This translates into CASSTRLAGAYNEQFF. The V call is TRBV3-1, the J call TRBJ2-1; 12 nucleotides line up with TRBD2. In germline, CDR1 is LGHDT, CDR2 YNNKEL (reference sequence). This CDR3 has 16 amino acids. V was pared by 5 bases and J by 4 bases, with 6 bases of the junction left unmatched.

This clonotype was counted a few times. The CDR3 region is CASSRGRNEQFF. The DNA of the CDR3 is TGTGCCAGCAGTCGGGGACGCAATGAGCAGTTCTTC. This chain uses TRBV12-3 or TRBV12-4 with TRBJ2-1; the D gene could be TRBD1 or TRBD2 (5 bases each). Trimming pared 5 bases from V and 6 bases from J, leaving 8 bases between. The CDR3 sequence is 12 residues long.

The chain carries TRBV7-9 and TRBJ1-1; D not resolved. V lost 3 bases to trimming and J lost 1 base, with 12 bases between them. The germline CDR1 and CDR2 sequences are SEHNR and FQNEAQ (reference sequence). The CDR3 length is 15 residues. The DNA for the CDR3 is TGTGCCAGCAGCTTTAACAGCAACCCGAACACTGAAGCTTTCTTT. This encodes CASSFNSNPNTEAFF.

This clonotype was recorded many times. V and J are TRBV5-1 and TRBJ2-1, with 7 bases identical to TRBD2. From germline, CDR1 is SGHRS and CDR2 YFSETQ. The J segment lost 0 bases and the V segment lost 7 bases, leaving 7 bases of the junction unmatched. This CDR3 region has 15 residues. The CDR3 loop reads CASRGAGVSYNEQFF. CDR3 DNA: TGCGCCAGCCGAGGGGCGGGAGTCTCCTACAATGAGCAGTTCTTC.

The chain is built from TRBV20-1 and TRBJ2-5; a weak D match, TRBD2 (5 bases). The ends were cut back, 1 base at V and 4 bases at J, with 16 bases in the middle. Germline V gene lookup returns CDR1 DFQATT and CDR2 SNEGSKA (reference sequence). This CDR3 comprises 15 residues. Here the CDR3 reads CSARGGTGTPETQYF. In nucleotides, the CDR3 is TGCAGTGCTAGAGGTGGTACGGGAACCCCAGAGACCCAGTACTTC.

The chain carries TRBV20-1 and TRBJ2-1; TRBD2 matches 8 bases. The ends lost 0 bases at V and 8 bases at J; junction bases unmatched: 18. Looked up from germline, CDR1 is DFQATT and CDR2 is SNEGSKA (reference sequence). This CDR3 has 18 residues. This CDR3 is CSARDTGIAGPPIDEQFF. The CDR3 DNA reads as TGCAGTGCTAGAGACACGGGAATAGCGGGGCCTCCCATTGATGAGCAGTTCTTC.

The V and J genes are TRBV7-2 and TRBJ1-2; D perhaps matches TRBD1 (5 bases). This CDR3 region has 16 residues. Trimming removed 1 base from V and 4 bases from J, with 16 bases in between. Germline CDR1 reads SGHTA; CDR2 reads FQGNSA. The CDR3 is CASSLEAGRGSYGYTF. The CDR3 region has the DNA TGTGCCAGCAGCTTAGAGGCAGGGAGGGGCTCCTATGGCTACACCTTC.

The rearrangement links TRBV7-2 to TRBJ1-4, with TRBD1 identical over 7 bases. Germline V gene lookup returns CDR1 SGHTA and CDR2 FQGNSA. The J segment lost 5 bases and the V segment lost 6 bases, leaving 3 bases of the junction unmatched. The CDR3 sequence is 13 residues long. In DNA form, the CDR3 reads TGTGCCAGCAGGCAGACAGGGAATGAAAAACTGTTTTTT. Translating gives CASRQTGNEKLFF.

The chain links TRBV10-3 to TRBJ2-7; TRBD2 aligns across 8 bases. Germline CDR1 reads ENHRY; CDR2 reads SYGVKD. This CDR3 region has 14 residues. V shed 2 bases and J 4 bases; nucleotides not matched to a gene: 4. This CDR3 is CAISEPLAGYEQYF. For the CDR3, the DNA is TGTGCCATCAGTGAGCCTTTAGCGGGGTACGAGCAGTACTTC.

This rearrangement joins TRBV28 to TRBJ2-7, with 7 bases lining up with TRBD2. CDR1 is MDHEN, CDR2 SYDVKM, per germline. The CDR3 has 16 residues. The junction had 11 bases not matched to a gene; V was cut back by 2 bases and J by 4 bases. The CDR3 spells CASSLLGGQHSYEQYF. CDR3 DNA: TGTGCCAGCAGTTTACTGGGAGGGCAACACTCTTACGAGCAGTACTTC.

The CDR3 sequence is CASSYTHSNYGYTF. The DNA for the CDR3 is TGTGCCAGCAGTTACACACACAGCAACTATGGCTACACCTTC. V usage is TRBV6-5 and J usage is TRBJ1-2, with D unclear. Trimming took 2 bases from V and 2 from J, leaving 9 bases between them. The CDR3 consists of 14 residues. CDR1 and CDR2 (germline): MNHEY, SVGAGI.

On this clonotype: The germline gene is not matched at one end of the junction; a read error may be the cause. The chain uses TRBV29-1 and TRBJ1-5; D not resolved. The CDR3 sequence is 12 residues long. CDR1 and CDR2 from the germline V gene are SQVTM and ANQGSEA. CDR3 nucleotides: TGCAGCGTTCAAGATAGCAATCAGCCCCAGCATTTT. It codes for CSVQDSNQPQHF. The full variable domain, completed using reference TRBV29-1 and TRBJ1-5, is SAVISQKPSRDICQRGTSLTIQCQVDSQVTMMFWYRQQPGQSLTLIATANQGSEATYESGFVIDKFPISRPNLTFSTLTVSNMSPEDSSIYLCSVQDSNQPQHFGDGTRLSIL.

This sequence joins TRBV5-6 and TRBJ2-7; 13 positions match TRBD2. Germline V gene sequence: CDR1 SGHDT, CDR2 YYEEEE. Germline trimming cut 0 bases from V and 5 bases from J; bases unmatched to any gene: 11. The CDR3 runs to 18 residues. CDR3 amino acids: CASSLATSGRAFRDEQYF. The CDR3 DNA is TGTGCCAGCAGCTTGGCAACTAGCGGGAGGGCCTTCCGGGACGAGCAGTACTTC.

The chain joins TRBV10-3 to TRBJ2-7; D could derive from TRBD1 or TRBD2 (6 bases each). The germline V and J ends were trimmed by 0 bases and 7 bases, with 19 bases remaining between them. The CDR3 is 16 residues long. Germline values: CDR1 ENHRY, CDR2 SYGVKD. The CDR3 DNA reads TGTGCCATCAGTGAGTCAGGTGGGGGGCTCCCGGGGGAGCAGTACGTC. It translates to CAISESGGGLPGEQYV.

The chain employs TRBV10-3 and TRBJ2-3; 9 positions match TRBD1. Germline V gene lookup returns CDR1 ENHRY and CDR2 SYGVKD. With V trimmed by 7 bases and J by 3 bases, 2 bases remained unmatched. This CDR3 region has 13 residues. The CDR3 DNA is TGTGCCATCAAGGGACAGGGAACAGATACGCAGTATTTT. As protein: CAIKGQGTDTQYF.

The genes are TRBV10-3 and TRBJ2-7; possibly TRBD1 for D (6 bases). The CDR3 sequence is 13 residues long. Trimming left V 5 bases short and J 4 bases short, with 12 bases between. Germline V gene lookup returns CDR1 ENHRY and CDR2 SYGVKD. CDR3 nucleotide sequence: TGTGCCATCAGTCTCCCTCAGGGGTACGAGCAGTACTTC. Translated, it gives CAISLPQGYEQYF.

This chain joins TRBV20-1 and TRBJ1-1, with D hard to call. CDR1 is DFQATT and CDR2 is SNEGSKA in the germline V gene (reference sequence). V was shortened by 5 bases and J by 1 base, with 11 bases between the two germline ends. This CDR3 is 13 amino acids long. Written as DNA, the CDR3 is TGCAGTGCTCCCCGAGTTAGGAACACTGAAGCTTTCTTT. Amino acids: CSAPRVRNTEAFF.

V and J are TRBV12-3 or TRBV12-4 and TRBJ2-2; the D gene could be TRBD1 or TRBD2 (5 bases each). There are 14 residues in the CDR3. The V end lost 3 bases, the J end lost 7 bases, and 12 bases lay between the germline ends. CDR3 sequence: CASSFERGGGELFF. The CDR3 bases are TGTGCCAGCAGTTTCGAGCGTGGGGGCGGGGAGCTGTTTTTT.

This clonotype was counted many times. The rearrangement links TRBV10-2 to TRBJ1-2, with 7 nucleotides matching TRBD1. CDR1 is WSHSY, CDR2 SAAADI, per germline. CDR3 size: 12 residues. V was pared by 3 bases and J by 5 bases, with 0 bases of the junction left unmatched. The CDR3 coding sequence is TGCGCCAGCAGTGACAGGGGGTATGGCTACACCTTC. Translating it yields CASSDRGYGYTF.

This clonotype was detected many times. The chain has TRBV6-1 and TRBJ1-1; D unclear. The V gene's germline CDR1 is MNHNS and CDR2 SASEGT. The CDR3 spans 13 residues. The ends were cut back, 5 bases at V and 0 bases at J, with 7 bases in the middle. The CDR3 sequence: CASSPLLNTEAFF. CDR3 DNA sequence: TGTGCCAGCAGTCCACTACTGAACACTGAAGCTTTCTTT.

The V call is TRBV10-1, the J call TRBJ2-2; D not resolved. CDR3 length equals 13 residues. Germline CDR1 WNHNN, CDR2 SYGVQD (reference sequence). V dropped 6 bases and J dropped 3 bases, with 8 bases sitting between them. The CDR3: CASSWSDTGELFF. CDR3 nucleotides: TGCGCCAGCAGCTGGTCGGACACCGGGGAGCTGTTTTTT.

This clonotype was counted only a few times. The chain carries TRBV12-3 or TRBV12-4 and TRBJ2-2; 7 nucleotides match TRBD1. The CDR3 extends over 14 amino acids. The V segment lost 6 bases and the J segment 13 bases; nucleotides outside the gene matches: 14. The CDR3 DNA reads TGTGCCAGCAGCCAGGGACAGCTGACGGTGAGGCTGTTTTTT. Translating it yields CASSQGQLTVRLFF.

This rearrangement joins TRBV4-1 to TRBJ2-1; 7 nucleotides agree with TRBD2. The CDR3 runs to 14 residues. Germline CDR1 and CDR2: MGHRA and YSYEKL. Unmatched junction bases numbered 6, after V lost 3 bases and J lost 7 bases. The CDR3 DNA reads as TGCGCCAGCAGCCAGATGACTAGCATAAATGAGCAGTTCTTC. The encoded protein is CASSQMTSINEQFF.

The chain couples TRBV5-4 to TRBJ2-3, with D uncertain. The length of the CDR3 is 14 residues. V dropped 0 bases and J dropped 3 bases, with 8 bases sitting between them. CDR1 SGHNT and CDR2 YYREEE come from the germline V gene (reference sequence). The CDR3 nucleotides are TGTGCCAGCAGCTTGGTTAACCCTACAGATACGCAGTATTTT. This codes for CASSLVNPTDTQYF.

This sequence joins TRBV4-1 and TRBJ2-7; D is unclear. This CDR3 has 15 residues. Germline lookup yields CDR1 MGHRA and CDR2 YSYEKL. V was shortened by 6 bases and J by 2 bases, with 17 bases between the two germline ends. CDR3 in amino acids: CASSQYGNPTYEQYV. As DNA, the CDR3 is TGCGCCAGCAGTCAGTATGGGAACCCTACCTACGAGCAGTACGTC.

This sequence joins TRBV7-3 and TRBJ2-2; D possibly uses TRBD1 or TRBD2 (6 bases each). V was cut by 4 bases and J by 4 bases, with 10 bases left in between. The CDR3 has 14 residues. Looked up from germline, CDR1 is SGHTA and CDR2 is FQGTGA. CDR3 residues: CASSSGGGTGELFF. The CDR3 region has the DNA TGTGCCAGCAGCTCTGGAGGGGGCACCGGGGAGCTGTTTTTT. The full variable domain, rest sourced from reference TRBV7-3 and TRBJ2-2, is GAGVSQTPSNKVTEKGKYVELRCDPISGHTALYWYRQSLGQGPEFLIYFQGTGAADDSGLPNDRFFAVRPEGSVSTLKIQRTERGDSAVYLCASSSGGGTGELFFGEGSRLTVL.